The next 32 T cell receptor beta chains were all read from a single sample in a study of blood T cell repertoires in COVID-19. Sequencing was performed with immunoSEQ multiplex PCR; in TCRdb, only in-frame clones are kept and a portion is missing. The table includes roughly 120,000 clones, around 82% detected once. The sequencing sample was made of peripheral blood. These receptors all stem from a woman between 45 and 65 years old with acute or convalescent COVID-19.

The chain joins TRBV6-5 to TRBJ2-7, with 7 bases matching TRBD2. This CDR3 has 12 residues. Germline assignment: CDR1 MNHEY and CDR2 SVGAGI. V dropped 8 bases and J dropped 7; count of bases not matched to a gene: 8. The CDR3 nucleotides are TGTGCCAGCCGGGGGGAGGCTCTAGAGCAGTACTTC. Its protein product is CASRGEALEQYF.

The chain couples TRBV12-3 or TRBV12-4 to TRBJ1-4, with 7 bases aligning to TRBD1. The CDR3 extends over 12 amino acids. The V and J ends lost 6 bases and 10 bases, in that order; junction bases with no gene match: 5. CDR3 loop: CASRTGKGKLFF. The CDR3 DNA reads TGTGCCAGCAGGACAGGGAAGGGAAAACTGTTTTTT.

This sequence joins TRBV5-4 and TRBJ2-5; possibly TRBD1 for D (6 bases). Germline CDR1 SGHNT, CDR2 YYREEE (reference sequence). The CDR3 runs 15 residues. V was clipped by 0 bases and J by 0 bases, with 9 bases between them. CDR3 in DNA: TGTGCCAGCAGCTTGGACACAGGGCACCAAGAGACCCAGTACTTC. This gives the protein CASSLDTGHQETQYF.

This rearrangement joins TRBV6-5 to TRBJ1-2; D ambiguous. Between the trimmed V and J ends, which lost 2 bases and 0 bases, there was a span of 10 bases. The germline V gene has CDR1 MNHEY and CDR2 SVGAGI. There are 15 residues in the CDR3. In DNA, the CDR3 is TGTGCCAGCAGTTACGCGGGGTTTGCTAACTATGGCTACACCTTC. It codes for CASSYAGFANYGYTF.

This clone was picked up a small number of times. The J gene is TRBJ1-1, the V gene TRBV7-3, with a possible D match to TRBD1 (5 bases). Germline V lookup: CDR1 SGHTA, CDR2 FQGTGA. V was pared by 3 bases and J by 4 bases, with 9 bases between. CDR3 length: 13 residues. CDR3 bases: TGTGCCAGCAGCTTGGGGGGAGGCACTGAAGCTTTCTTT. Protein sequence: CASSLGGGTEAFF.

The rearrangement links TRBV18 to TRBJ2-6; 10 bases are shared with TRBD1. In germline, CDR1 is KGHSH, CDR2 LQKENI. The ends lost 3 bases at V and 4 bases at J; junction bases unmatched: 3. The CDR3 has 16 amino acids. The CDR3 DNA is TGTGCCAGCTCACCGACAGGGGGCTCAGGGGCCAACGTCCTGACTTTC. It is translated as CASSPTGGSGANVLTF. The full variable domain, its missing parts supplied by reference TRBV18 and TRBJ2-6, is NAGVMQNPRHLVRRRGQEARLRCSPMKGHSHVYWYRQLPEEGLKFMVYLQKENIIDESGMPKERFSAEFPKEGPSILRIQQVVRGDSAAYFCASSPTGGSGANVLTFGAGSRLTVL.

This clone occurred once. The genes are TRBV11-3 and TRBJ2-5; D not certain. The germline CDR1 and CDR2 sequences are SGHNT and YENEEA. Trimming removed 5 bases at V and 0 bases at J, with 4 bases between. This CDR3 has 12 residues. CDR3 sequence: CASSPNQETQYF. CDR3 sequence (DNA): TGTGCCAGCAGCCCCAACCAAGAGACCCAGTACTTC.

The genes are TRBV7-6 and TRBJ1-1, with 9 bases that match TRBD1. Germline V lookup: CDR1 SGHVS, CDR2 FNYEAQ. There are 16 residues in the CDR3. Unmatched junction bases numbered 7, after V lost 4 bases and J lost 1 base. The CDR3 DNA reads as TGTGCCAGCAGCTCGGGACAGGGATCCTGGAACACTGAAGCTTTCTTT. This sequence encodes CASSSGQGSWNTEAFF.

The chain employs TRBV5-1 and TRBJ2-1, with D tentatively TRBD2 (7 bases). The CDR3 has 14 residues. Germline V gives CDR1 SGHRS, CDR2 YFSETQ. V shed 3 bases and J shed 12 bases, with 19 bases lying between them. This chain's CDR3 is CASSSLEGGGGQFF. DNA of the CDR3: TGCGCCAGCAGCTCCCTCGAAGGGGGGGGCGGGCAGTTCTTC.

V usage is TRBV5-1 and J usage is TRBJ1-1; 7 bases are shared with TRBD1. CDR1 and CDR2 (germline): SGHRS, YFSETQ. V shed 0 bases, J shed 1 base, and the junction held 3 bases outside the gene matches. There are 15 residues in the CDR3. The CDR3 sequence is CASSLAGGSNTEAFF. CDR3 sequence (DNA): TGCGCCAGCAGCTTGGCAGGGGGTTCGAACACTGAAGCTTTCTTT.

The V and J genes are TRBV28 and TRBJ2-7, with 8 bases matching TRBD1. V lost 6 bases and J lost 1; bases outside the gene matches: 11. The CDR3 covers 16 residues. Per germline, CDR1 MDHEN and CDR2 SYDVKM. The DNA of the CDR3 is TGTGCCAGCAGCCCCTACGGACAGGGCAGATCCTACGAGCAGTACTTC. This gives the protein CASSPYGQGRSYEQYF.

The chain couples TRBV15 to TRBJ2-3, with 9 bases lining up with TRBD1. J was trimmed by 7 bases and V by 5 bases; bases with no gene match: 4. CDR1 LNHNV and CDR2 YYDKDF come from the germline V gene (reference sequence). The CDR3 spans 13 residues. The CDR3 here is CATSGNRGHTQYF. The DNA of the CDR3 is TGTGCCACCAGCGGAAACAGGGGGCATACGCAGTATTTT.

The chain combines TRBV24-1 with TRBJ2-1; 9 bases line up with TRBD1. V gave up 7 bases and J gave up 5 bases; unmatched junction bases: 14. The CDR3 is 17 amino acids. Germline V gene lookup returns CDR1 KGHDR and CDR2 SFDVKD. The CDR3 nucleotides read TGTGCCACCAGCGCTACCCCCCGGGACAGGGTCCACAATGAGCAGTTCTTC. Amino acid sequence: CATSATPRDRVHNEQFF.

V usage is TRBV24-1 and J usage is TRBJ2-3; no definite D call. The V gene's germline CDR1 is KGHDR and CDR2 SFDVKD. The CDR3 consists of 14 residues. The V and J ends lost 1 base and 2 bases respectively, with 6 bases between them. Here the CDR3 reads CATSDFPLTDTQYF. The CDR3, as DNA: TGTGCCACCAGTGATTTCCCCCTCACAGATACGCAGTATTTT.

CDR3 residues: CASSQDRQGYEQYF. The CDR3 DNA follows: TGTGCCAGCAGCCAAGATCGGCAGGGCTACGAGCAGTACTTC. The J gene is TRBJ2-7, the V gene TRBV3-1 (or the pseudogene TRBV3-2), with D maybe TRBD1 (5 bases). The CDR3 sequence is 14 residues long. Germline V lookup: CDR1 LGHDT, CDR2 YNNKEL (reference sequence). Trimming took off 0 bases at V and 3 bases at J, with 9 bases between the two ends.

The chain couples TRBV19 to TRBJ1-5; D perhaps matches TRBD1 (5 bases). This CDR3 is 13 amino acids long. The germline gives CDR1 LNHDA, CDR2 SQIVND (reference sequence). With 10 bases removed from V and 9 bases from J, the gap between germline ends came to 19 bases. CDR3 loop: CATRAIGARPQHF. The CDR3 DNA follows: TGTGCCACCCGGGCCATAGGGGCAAGGCCCCAGCATTTT.

DNA of the CDR3: TGTGCCAGCAGTGTATCCTTCTACCTTCTTTCCACTGGAAACACCATATATTTT. Translated: CASSVSFYLLSTGNTIYF. The chain is built from TRBV6-4 and TRBJ1-3; D is unresolved. Germline V gene data show CDR1 as MRHNA and CDR2 as SNTAGT. This CDR3 has 18 residues. Trimming removed 4 bases from V and 2 bases from J, with 21 bases in between.

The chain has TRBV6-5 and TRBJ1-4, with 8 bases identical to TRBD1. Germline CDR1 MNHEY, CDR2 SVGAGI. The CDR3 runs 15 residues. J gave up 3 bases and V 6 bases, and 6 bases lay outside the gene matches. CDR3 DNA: TGTGCCAGCAGACTGCAGGGGGCTTCTAATGAAAAACTGTTTTTT. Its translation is CASRLQGASNEKLFF.

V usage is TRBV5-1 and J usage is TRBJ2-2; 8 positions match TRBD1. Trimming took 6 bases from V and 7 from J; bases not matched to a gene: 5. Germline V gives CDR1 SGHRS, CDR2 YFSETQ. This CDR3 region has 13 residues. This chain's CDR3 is CASTDRGIGELFF. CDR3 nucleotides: TGCGCCAGCACTGACAGGGGCATCGGGGAGCTGTTTTTT.

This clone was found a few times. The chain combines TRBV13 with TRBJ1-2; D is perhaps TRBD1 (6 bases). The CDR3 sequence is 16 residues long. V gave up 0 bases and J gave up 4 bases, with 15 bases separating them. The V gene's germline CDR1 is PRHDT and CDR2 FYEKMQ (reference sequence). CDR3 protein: CASSLGFRGLGYGYTF. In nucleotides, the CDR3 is TGTGCCAGCAGCTTAGGTTTCAGGGGATTGGGCTATGGCTACACCTTC.

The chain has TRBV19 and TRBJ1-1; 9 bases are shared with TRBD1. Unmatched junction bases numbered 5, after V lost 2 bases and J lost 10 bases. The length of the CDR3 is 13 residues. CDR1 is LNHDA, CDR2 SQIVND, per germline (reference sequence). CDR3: CASSIPGQGRAFF. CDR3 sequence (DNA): TGTGCCAGTAGTATACCCGGACAGGGGAGAGCTTTCTTT.

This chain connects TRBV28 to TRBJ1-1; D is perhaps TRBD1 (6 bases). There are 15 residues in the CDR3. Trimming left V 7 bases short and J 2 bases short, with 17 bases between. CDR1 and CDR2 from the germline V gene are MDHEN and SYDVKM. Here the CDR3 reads CASKPTGTYNTEAFF. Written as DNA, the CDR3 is TGTGCCAGCAAACCTACCGGGACATATAACACTGAAGCTTTCTTT.

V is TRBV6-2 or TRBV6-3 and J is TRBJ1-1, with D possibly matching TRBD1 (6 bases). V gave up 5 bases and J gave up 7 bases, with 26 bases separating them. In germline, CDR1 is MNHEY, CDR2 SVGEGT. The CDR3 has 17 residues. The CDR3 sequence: CASSRGTGGGPPIEAFF. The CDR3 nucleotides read TGTGCCAGCAGTAGGGGAACCGGCGGGGGCCCACCCATTGAAGCTTTCTTT.

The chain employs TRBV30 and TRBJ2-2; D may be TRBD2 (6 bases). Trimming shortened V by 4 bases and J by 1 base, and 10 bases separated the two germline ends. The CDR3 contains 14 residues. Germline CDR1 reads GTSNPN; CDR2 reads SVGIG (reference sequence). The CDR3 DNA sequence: TGTGCCTGGAAGCGGGCCCTGAACACCGGGGAGCTGTTTTTT. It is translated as CAWKRALNTGELFF.

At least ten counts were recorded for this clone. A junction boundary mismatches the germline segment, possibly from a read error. CDR3 in DNA: TGTGCCAGCAGCTTGGATGGCTTCGAGCGCCGCCTGTTC. Its protein is CASSLDGFERRLF. The chain joins TRBV5-4 to TRBJ1-2, with D hard to call. Germline CDR1 and CDR2: SGHNT and YYREEE (reference sequence). The CDR3 is made up of 13 amino acids.

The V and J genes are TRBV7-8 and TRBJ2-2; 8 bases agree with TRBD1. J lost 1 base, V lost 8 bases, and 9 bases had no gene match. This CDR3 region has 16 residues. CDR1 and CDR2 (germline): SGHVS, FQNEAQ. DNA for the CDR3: TGTGCCAGCCGCCTAGACAGGGGAGTGAACACCGGGGAGCTGTTTTTT. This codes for CASRLDRGVNTGELFF.

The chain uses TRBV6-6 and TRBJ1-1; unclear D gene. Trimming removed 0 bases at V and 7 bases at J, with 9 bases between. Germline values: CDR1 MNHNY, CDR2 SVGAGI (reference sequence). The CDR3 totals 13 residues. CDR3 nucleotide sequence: TGTGCCAGCAGTTACTCGATTGTACATGAAGCTTTCTTT. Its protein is CASSYSIVHEAFF.

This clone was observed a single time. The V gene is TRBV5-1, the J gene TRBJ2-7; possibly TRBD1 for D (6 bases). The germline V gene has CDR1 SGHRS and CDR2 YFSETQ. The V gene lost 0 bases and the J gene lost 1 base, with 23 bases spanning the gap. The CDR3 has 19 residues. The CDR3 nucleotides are TGCGCCAGCAGCTTGGAACCGGGACACGGAGACCTCCCTTCCTACGAGCAGTACTTC. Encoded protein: CASSLEPGHGDLPSYEQYF.

CDR3 region: CASRGEGTDTQYF. DNA for the CDR3: TGTGCCAGCAGAGGGGAGGGGACAGATACGCAGTATTTT. The chain recombines TRBV9 with TRBJ2-3, with 7 bases identical to TRBD2. Losses at the gene ends were 5 bases for V and 3 bases for J; bases not matched to a gene: 3. Germline V gives CDR1 SGDLS, CDR2 YYNGEE. This CDR3 spans 13 amino acids.

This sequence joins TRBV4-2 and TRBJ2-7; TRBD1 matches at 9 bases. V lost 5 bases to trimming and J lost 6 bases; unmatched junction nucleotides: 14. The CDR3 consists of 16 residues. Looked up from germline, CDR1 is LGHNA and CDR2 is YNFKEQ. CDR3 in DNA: TGTGCCAGCAGCTCTCGTGTGGGGACAGGGTCCCCCGAGCAGTACTTC. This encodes CASSSRVGTGSPEQYF.

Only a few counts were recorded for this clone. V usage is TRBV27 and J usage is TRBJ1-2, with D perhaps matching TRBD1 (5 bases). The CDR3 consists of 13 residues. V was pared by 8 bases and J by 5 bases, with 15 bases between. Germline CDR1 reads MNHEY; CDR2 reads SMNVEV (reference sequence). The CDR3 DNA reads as TGTGCCAGCCGAAGGGGCCAAGGGTATGGCTACACCTTC. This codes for CASRRGQGYGYTF.

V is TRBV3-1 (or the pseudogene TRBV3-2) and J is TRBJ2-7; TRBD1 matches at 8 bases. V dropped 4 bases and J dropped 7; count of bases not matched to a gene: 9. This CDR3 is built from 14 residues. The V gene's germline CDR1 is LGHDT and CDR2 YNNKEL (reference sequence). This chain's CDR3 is CASSPSGQVWEQYF. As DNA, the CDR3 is TGTGCCAGCAGCCCTTCGGGACAGGTCTGGGAGCAGTACTTC.